This TCR beta chain was observed in a study of cytomegalovirus exposure and HLA in healthy donors. Remarks on this clone: Antigen unknown.

V gave up 3 bases and J gave up 0 bases, with 9 bases separating them. Germline values: CDR1 SGHNT, CDR2 YENEEA. This CDR3 is built from 15 residues. Study-level results: Overall, some 160 TCR beta chains were annotated as cytomegalovirus-associated. An assumption of roughly uniform sequencing depth across donors underlay the presence/absence analyses. Diagnosis of cytomegalovirus status made by the classifier reportedly showed high specificity and sensitivity.

Despite likely unrecorded immune exposures, the donors were nominally healthy at the time of sampling. A multiplex PCR was run with 60 Vbeta primers and 13 Jbeta primers. Sequencing used immunoSEQ multiplex PCR; TCRdb keeps in-frame clones, though not all of them. The table has 140,000 to 150,000 clones, around 84% seen once. The chain employs TRBV11-3 and TRBJ1-3; D remains ambiguous. The receptor's source is a man in his forties in good health and CMV-seropositive. The sample taken for sequencing was PBMCs. CDR3 coding DNA: TGTGCCAGCAGCTTTGAGGGAAGCTCTGGAAACACCATATATTTT. As protein: CASSFEGSSGNTIYF. Based on the CDR3 plus reference TRBV11-3 and TRBJ1-3, the full variable domain is EAGVVQSPRYKIIEKKQPVAFWCNPISGHNTLYWYLQNLGQGPELLIRYENEEAVDDSQLPKDRFSAERLKGVDSTLKIQPAELGDSAVYLCASSFEGSSGNTIYFGEGSWLTVV.